These 30 T cell receptor beta chains were all obtained from the same sample, sequenced in a study of sequential checkpoint blockade in melanoma. Generated by immunoSEQ multiplex PCR, the TCRdb table keeps only in-frame clones and is missing some. The data show approximately 2,000 clones, roughly a quarter seen once. Stated treatment: randomized to nivolumab then ipilimumab (arm A) or the reverse (arm B). The material was tumor tissue (inferred from file names), obtained from a patient given nivolumab and ipilimumab in sequence. The receptors were sampled from a human donor with melanoma.

In this sample, this clone turned up a few times. Written as DNA, the CDR3 is TGCGCCAGCAGCGCCGACAGGGGGCGAGAGACCCAGTACTTC. Translation: CASSADRGRETQYF. This rearrangement joins TRBV5-1 to TRBJ2-5, with 10 bases lining up with TRBD1. Germline CDR1 is SGHRS and CDR2 is YFSETQ. J gave up 4 bases and V 4 bases, and 4 bases lay outside the gene matches. This CDR3 is built from 14 residues.

Sample share makes this clone medium-sized. This chain uses TRBV6-8 with TRBJ2-3; D may be TRBD2 (6 bases). Trimming left V 0 bases short and J 0 bases short, with 10 bases between. Germline V gene sequence: CDR1 MNHGY, CDR2 SAAAGT. The CDR3 covers 16 residues. The CDR3 spells CASSYSGGASTDTQYF. CDR3 in DNA: TGTGCCAGCAGTTACTCAGGCGGGGCGAGCACAGATACGCAGTATTTT.

This chain joins TRBV15 and TRBJ2-1; 7 nucleotides agree with TRBD1. The germline V gene encodes CDR1 LNHNV and CDR2 YYDKDF (reference sequence). This CDR3 region has 15 residues. V shed 10 bases and J 0 bases; nucleotides not matched to a gene: 9. In nucleotides, the CDR3 is TGTGCCAGCAGTCTCGGACAGGTCTCCTACAATGAGCAGTTCTTC. Residues: CASSLGQVSYNEQFF. The full variable domain, in which reference TRBV15 and TRBJ2-1 provide the parts outside the CDR3, is DAMVIQNPRYQVTQFGKPVTLSCSQTLNHNVMYWYQQKSSQAPKLLFHYYDKDFNNEADTPDNFQSRRPNTSFCFLDIRSPGLGDTAMYLCASSLGQVSYNEQFFGPGTRLTVL.

In this sample, this clone turned up a few times. The CDR3 nucleotides read TGCGCCAGCAGCCACAGGGATTCCTACGAGCAGTACTTC. Translation: CASSHRDSYEQYF. J is TRBJ2-7 and V is TRBV23-1; a weak D match, TRBD1 (6 bases). TRBV23-1 is designated an ORF whose function remains uncertain. V was clipped by 6 bases and J by 1 base, with 10 bases between them. CDR3 size: 13 residues.

This clone was seen a handful of times. J is TRBJ1-5 and V is TRBV9; no firm D call. Trimming left V 7 bases short and J 3 bases short, with 11 bases between. The CDR3 is made up of 13 amino acids. The V gene's germline CDR1 is SGDLS and CDR2 YYNGEE. This CDR3 is CASCGGYNQPQHF. CDR3 DNA sequence: TGTGCCAGCTGCGGAGGATACAATCAGCCCCAGCATTTT.

By sample share, this clone is medium-sized. CDR3 nucleotides: TGTGCCAGCAGTTACTCGGGAGGTTCTGGAAACACCATATATTTT. Its protein is CASSYSGGSGNTIYF. The rearrangement links TRBV6-8 to TRBJ1-3; D is ambiguous. Germline V gives CDR1 MNHGY, CDR2 SAAAGT. The CDR3 extends over 15 amino acids. The ends were cut back, 0 bases at V and 1 base at J, with 7 bases in the middle.

This chain joins TRBV30 and TRBJ2-7, with 8 bases lining up with TRBD1. V lost 2 bases and J lost 3; bases outside the gene matches: 15. CDR1 and CDR2 from the germline V gene are GTSNPN and SVGIG (reference sequence). The CDR3 covers 17 residues. The chain's CDR3 is CAWSNGLLGQDHYEQYF. CDR3 nucleotide sequence: TGTGCCTGGAGTAATGGTCTTTTGGGACAGGACCACTACGAGCAGTACTTC.

This clone was found a few times. The chain links TRBV11-3 to TRBJ2-3; 7 bases are shared with TRBD2. CDR3 length equals 15 residues. V lost 1 base, J lost 2 bases, and 3 bases stayed unmatched. Germline CDR1 is SGHNT and CDR2 is YENEEA. CDR3 coding DNA: TGTGCCAGCAGCTTAGGGCGGGGGATCACAGATACGCAGTATTTT. Residues: CASSLGRGITDTQYF. Full variable domain (rest looked up from reference TRBV11-3 and TRBJ2-3): EAGVVQSPRYKIIEKKQPVAFWCNPISGHNTLYWYLQNLGQGPELLIRYENEEAVDDSQLPKDRFSAERLKGVDSTLKIQPAELGDSAVYLCASSLGRGITDTQYFGPGTRLTVL.

This clone was counted only a few times. At one boundary the junction diverges from the germline segment, which might be a read error. The chain has TRBV6-1 and TRBJ2-1, with D perhaps given as TRBD1 or TRBD2 (6 bases each). CDR1 is MNHNS and CDR2 is SASEGT in the germline V gene. This CDR3 has 14 residues. The CDR3 loop reads CAISEGGPGDEQFF. CDR3 bases: TGTGCCATCAGTGAAGGGGGGCCGGGCGATGAGCAGTTCTTC.

This clone qualifies as medium-sized (0.01 to 0.1%). The V call is TRBV6-8, the J call TRBJ1-2; TRBD1 agrees at 7 bases. Germline V gives CDR1 MNHGY, CDR2 SAAAGT. The CDR3 extends over 14 amino acids. With V trimmed by 2 bases and J by 6 bases, 6 bases remained unmatched. CDR3 in DNA: TGTGCCAGCAGTTACAACAGGGGCATTGATGGCTACACCTTC. It specifies CASSYNRGIDGYTF.

This clone is deemed medium-sized. The chain couples TRBV6-8 to TRBJ2-7; D not certain. This CDR3 region has 15 residues. Trimming stripped 4 bases from V and 3 bases from J, with 16 bases between. The germline gives CDR1 MNHGY, CDR2 SAAAGT. The CDR3 DNA is TGTGCCAGCAGTTCAAGACCATTGACTTTCTACGAGCAGTACTTC. It translates to CASSSRPLTFYEQYF.

The chain is built from TRBV23-1 and TRBJ2-5, with 10 bases lining up with TRBD1. TRBV23-1 is an ORF; its function is uncertain. The CDR3 runs to 14 residues. Unmatched junction bases numbered 4, after V lost 4 bases and J lost 5 bases. CDR3 DNA sequence: TGCGCCAGCAGTCGGGACAGGGGACCTGAGACCCAGTACTTC. Protein product: CASSRDRGPETQYF.

This clone is deemed medium-sized. The chain recombines TRBV6-8 with TRBJ1-1; unclear D gene. This CDR3 contains 13 residues. In germline, CDR1 is MNHGY, CDR2 SAAAGT. Trimming took 6 bases from V and 1 from J, leaving 9 bases between them. CDR3 nucleotide sequence: TGTGCCAGCAGCCTCACACAGAACACTGAAGCTTTCTTT. Protein sequence: CASSLTQNTEAFF.

This clone was seen a few times. The rearrangement links TRBV18 to TRBJ1-3; D gene unclear. With 3 bases removed from V and 2 bases from J, the gap between germline ends came to 11 bases. This CDR3 comprises 15 residues. Germline lookup yields CDR1 KGHSH and CDR2 LQKENI. CDR3 sequence reads: CASSPLGGAGNTIYF. The CDR3 DNA sequence: TGTGCCAGCTCACCCCTCGGTGGGGCTGGAAACACCATATATTTT.

In its sample, this clone was seen a few times. The rearrangement links TRBV11-1 to TRBJ1-4, with 8 bases aligning to TRBD1. The germline V gene encodes CDR1 SGHAT and CDR2 FQDESV (reference sequence). J was trimmed by 5 bases and V by 5 bases; bases with no gene match: 4. The CDR3 is 14 amino acids. This CDR3 reads CASSRTGKNEKLFF. The CDR3, as DNA: TGTGCCAGCAGCCGGACAGGGAAGAATGAAAAACTGTTTTTT.

V and J are TRBV19 and TRBJ1-4, with D unclear. The germline CDR1 and CDR2 sequences are LNHDA and SQIVND (reference sequence). V was pared by 7 bases and J by 4 bases, with 4 bases between. The CDR3 totals 11 residues. CDR3 region: CASTSNEKLFF. CDR3 DNA: TGTGCCAGTACAAGTAATGAAAAACTGTTTTTT.

Only a few counts were recorded for this clone. The V and J genes are TRBV6-8 and TRBJ1-5; D is unresolved. Trimming took off 10 bases at V and 2 bases at J, with 12 bases between the two ends. CDR3 length: 13 residues. Germline CDR1 reads MNHGY; CDR2 reads SAAAGT. The CDR3 region is CATRGEGNQPQHF. The CDR3 DNA sequence: TGTGCCACCCGCGGGGAGGGCAATCAGCCCCAGCATTTT.

The chain recombines TRBV25-1 with TRBJ2-3; D is perhaps TRBD1 or TRBD2 (5 bases each). V shed 6 bases and J shed 0 bases, with 22 bases lying between them. Germline V CDR1 and CDR2: MGHDK, SYGVNS. The CDR3 spans 18 residues. CDR3 DNA sequence: TGTGCCAGCAGCCCGAGGGGCAGCCTTCCAGCTAGCACAGATACGCAGTATTTT. Translating gives CASSPRGSLPASTDTQYF.

This clone was seen only a few times. As DNA, the CDR3 is TGTGCCAGCAGCCCTCTGGGCAGAGCCAATTCACCCCTCCACTTT. Translation gives CASSPLGRANSPLHF. The genes are TRBV11-3 and TRBJ1-6; D is unclear. Germline values: CDR1 SGHNT, CDR2 YENEEA. Deletions cut 5 bases from V and 7 bases from J, with 15 bases between. The CDR3 is 15 residues long. Supplemented by reference TRBV11-3 and TRBJ1-6, the full variable domain reads EAGVVQSPRYKIIEKKQPVAFWCNPISGHNTLYWYLQNLGQGPELLIRYENEEAVDDSQLPKDRFSAERLKGVDSTLKIQPAELGDSAVYLCASSPLGRANSPLHFGNGTRLTVT.

By proportion, this clone is large (0.1 to 1%). The chain links TRBV9 to TRBJ1-1; D might be TRBD1 (5 bases). Trimming removed 5 bases from V and 7 bases from J, with 12 bases in between. The CDR3 extends over 12 amino acids. Germline V lookup: CDR1 SGDLS, CDR2 YYNGEE. The CDR3 DNA follows: TGTGCCAGCAGTGCCGGGGGGAATGAAGCTTTCTTT. Its protein is CASSAGGNEAFF.

This clone was seen more than once but under ten times. V usage is TRBV11-3 and J usage is TRBJ2-2, with D perhaps matching TRBD2 (6 bases). V lost 1 base and J 0 bases, leaving 6 bases between the germline ends. This CDR3 is built from 15 residues. Germline CDR1 SGHNT, CDR2 YENEEA. CDR3 coding DNA: TGTGCCAGCAGCTTAGGGGAGGCGAACACCGGGGAGCTGTTTTTT. Its protein product is CASSLGEANTGELFF.

This chain uses TRBV18 with TRBJ1-4, with D possibly being TRBD1 (6 bases). Germline V gives CDR1 KGHSH, CDR2 LQKENI. This CDR3 spans 15 amino acids. Trimming pared 3 bases from V and 6 bases from J, leaving 14 bases between. The CDR3 spells CASSPSDREYEKLFF. In DNA form, the CDR3 reads TGTGCCAGCTCACCCTCGGACAGAGAGTATGAAAAACTGTTTTTT.

This clone qualifies as medium-sized (0.01 to 0.1%). V and J are TRBV6-8 and TRBJ1-5; 7 nucleotides line up with TRBD1. Germline CDR1 MNHGY, CDR2 SAAAGT. CDR3 length equals 15 residues. V lost 8 bases and J lost 0; bases outside the gene matches: 7. The CDR3 DNA reads as TGTGCCAGCCAAGGGACAGCGCATAGCAATCAGCCCCAGCATTTT. It yields the protein CASQGTAHSNQPQHF.

The count of this clone is one. The chain joins TRBV15 to TRBJ2-6; D gene unclear. The V end lost 5 bases, the J end lost 1 base, and 12 bases lay between the germline ends. The germline V gene has CDR1 LNHNV and CDR2 YYDKDF (reference sequence). The CDR3 loop spans 16 amino acids. This chain's CDR3 is CATSSIQLSGANVLTF. DNA of the CDR3: TGTGCCACCAGCTCCATACAATTATCTGGGGCCAACGTCCTGACTTTC. Based on the CDR3 plus reference TRBV15 and TRBJ2-6, the full variable domain is DAMVIQNPRYQVTQFGKPVTLSCSQTLNHNVMYWYQQKSSQAPKLLFHYYDKDFNNEADTPDNFQSRRPNTSFCFLDIRSPGLGDTAMYLCATSSIQLSGANVLTFGAGSRLTVL.

The chain is built from TRBV19 and TRBJ1-3, with 9 bases identical to TRBD1. V lost 6 bases, J lost 4 bases, and 7 bases stayed unmatched. CDR1 and CDR2 (germline): LNHDA, SQIVND (reference sequence). This CDR3 has 15 amino acids. CDR3 DNA: TGTGCCAGTAGCAACACAGGGGGCGACGGAAACACCATATATTTT. Protein: CASSNTGGDGNTIYF.

This chain links TRBV11-3 with TRBJ1-2; TRBD1 agrees at 9 bases. Trimming at V came to 5 bases and at J to 8 bases, leaving 12 bases not matched to a gene. The CDR3 runs 15 residues. Germline V gene lookup returns CDR1 SGHNT and CDR2 YENEEA. The CDR3 spells CASSRRTGDKGGYTF. CDR3 in DNA: TGTGCCAGCAGCCGACGGACAGGGGACAAAGGGGGCTACACCTTC.

Sample share makes this clone medium-sized. The V and J genes are TRBV11-3 and TRBJ1-1; no clear D. The V gene lost 1 base and the J gene lost 0 bases, with 6 bases spanning the gap. The CDR3 has 14 residues. Germline V gives CDR1 SGHNT, CDR2 YENEEA. Here the CDR3 DNA reads TGTGCCAGCAGCTTAGGAGCGCTGAACACTGAAGCTTTCTTT. This encodes CASSLGALNTEAFF.

This clone was seen only a few times. In DNA form, the CDR3 reads TGTGCCAGCTCACCGGGACGACTCGAATGGAACACTGAAGCTTTCTTT. Translated, it gives CASSPGRLEWNTEAFF. V and J are TRBV18 and TRBJ1-1; the D gene is possibly TRBD1 (5 bases). Germline V gene data show CDR1 as KGHSH and CDR2 as LQKENI. V lost 3 bases and J lost 1, with 15 bases in between. The CDR3 is made up of 16 amino acids.

CDR3 DNA: TGTGCCACCAGCATCCAGAATCTTGGAAAGACCCAGTACTTC. Translated, it gives CATSIQNLGKTQYF. The V gene is TRBV15, the J gene TRBJ2-5; D unclear. The CDR3 has 14 residues. The germline V gene has CDR1 LNHNV and CDR2 YYDKDF (reference sequence). V was pared by 4 bases and J by 6 bases, with 15 bases between. Looking up the rest from reference TRBV15 and TRBJ2-5 gives the full variable domain: DAMVIQNPRYQVTQFGKPVTLSCSQTLNHNVMYWYQQKSSQAPKLLFHYYDKDFNNEADTPDNFQSRRPNTSFCFLDIRSPGLGDTAMYLCATSIQNLGKTQYFGPGTRLLVL.

The rearrangement uses TRBV19 and TRBJ2-3, with 8 positions matching TRBD2. CDR3 length: 17 residues. J gave up 2 bases and V 7 bases, and 14 bases lay outside the gene matches. Germline V gives CDR1 LNHDA, CDR2 SQIVND (reference sequence). CDR3 sequence reads: CASTRWGQRGNTDTQYF. For the CDR3, the DNA is TGTGCCAGTACCCGATGGGGCCAGCGGGGGAACACAGATACGCAGTATTTT.